Each of the 25 T cell receptor beta chains below was sequenced from the same sample in a study of T cells in Graves' hyperthyroidism and ophthalmopathy. RNA transcripts provided the source from which TCR beta CDR3 regions were amplified. The primer set for the first-round RT-PCR of the TCR CDR3 was HTBI. In TCRdb, the multiplex PCR reads were re-called with MiXCR into one record per CDR3 protein. Of a few hundred thousand distinct CDR3 sequences in the sample, 15% to 19% were seen once. Material for sequencing was blood. These receptors all come from a woman between 18 and 29 years old with Graves' hyperthyroidism.

This clonotype turned up a few times. The J gene is TRBJ1-2, the V gene TRBV3-1, with 12 positions matching TRBD1. The germline V gene has CDR1 LGHDT and CDR2 YNNKEL (reference sequence). The CDR3 extends over 16 amino acids. The J segment lost 4 bases and the V segment lost 5 bases, leaving 8 bases of the junction unmatched. The CDR3 protein is CASSEPGQGASYGYTF. In DNA, the CDR3 is TGTGCCAGCAGCGAACCGGGACAGGGGGCTTCCTATGGCTACACCTTC.

The chain is built from TRBV30 and TRBJ1-5, with D perhaps TRBD1 (5 bases). Trimming cost V 0 bases and J 5 bases, with 8 bases left between them. Germline CDR1 reads GTSNPN; CDR2 reads SVGIG (reference sequence). CDR3 length: 13 residues. Here the CDR3 reads CAWSVGRDQPQHF. DNA for the CDR3: TGTGCCTGGAGTGTAGGCAGGGATCAGCCCCAGCATTTT.

The chain uses TRBV10-1 and TRBJ1-2; D is undetermined. Trimming pared 0 bases from V and 1 base from J, leaving 9 bases between. Per the germline V gene, CDR1 is WNHNN and CDR2 is SYGVQD (reference sequence). This CDR3 comprises 15 residues. CDR3 amino acids: CASSESYSLNYGYTF. DNA for the CDR3: TGCGCCAGCAGTGAGTCATACAGCCTTAACTATGGCTACACCTTC.

This clonotype was seen ten or more times. V usage is TRBV7-8 and J usage is TRBJ1-1; a possible D gene is TRBD1 (5 bases). CDR1 and CDR2 (germline): SGHVS, FQNEAQ. Trimming shortened V by 5 bases and J by 4 bases, and 14 bases separated the two germline ends. The CDR3 sequence is 14 residues long. In nucleotides, the CDR3 is TGTGCCAGCAGCCGACGGGGGTCGGGCACTGAAGCTTTCTTT. Residues: CASSRRGSGTEAFF.

The chain combines TRBV11-2 with TRBJ1-4; D perhaps matches TRBD1 (6 bases). V was cut by 4 bases and J by 6 bases, with 18 bases left in between. CDR1 and CDR2 from the germline V gene are SGHAT and FQNNGV. The CDR3 length is 16 residues. The CDR3 is CASSSDDRLGDEKLFF. For the CDR3, the DNA is TGTGCCAGCAGCTCGGACGACAGGTTGGGCGATGAAAAACTGTTTTTT.

This clonotype was recorded at least ten times. The CDR3 region is CASSLSPQQGKETQYF. CDR3 nucleotides: TGCGCCAGCAGCTTAAGTCCGCAGCAGGGGAAAGAGACCCAGTACTTC. This chain joins TRBV5-1 and TRBJ2-5; tentatively, D is TRBD1 (6 bases). V was trimmed by 2 bases and J by 3 bases, leaving 17 bases between them. Germline V gives CDR1 SGHRS, CDR2 YFSETQ. The CDR3 covers 16 residues.

This chain links TRBV20-1 with TRBJ2-1, with 15 bases fitting TRBD2. Germline lookup yields CDR1 DFQATT and CDR2 SNEGSKA (reference sequence). The length of the CDR3 is 15 residues. V was pared by 6 bases and J by 8 bases, with 8 bases of the junction left unmatched. This CDR3 reads CSARTSGRALDEQFF. CDR3 nucleotides: TGCAGTGCCCGGACTAGCGGGAGGGCTTTGGATGAGCAGTTCTTC.

This clonotype was seen many times. This chain joins TRBV27 and TRBJ2-7; 8 bases line up with TRBD2. Germline CDR1 MNHEY, CDR2 SMNVEV (reference sequence). The CDR3 has 14 amino acids. J gave up 4 bases and V 2 bases, and 4 bases lay outside the gene matches. In DNA form, the CDR3 reads TGTGCCAGCAGTTTAGCGGGAGGTTTTTACGAGCAGTACTTC. Protein: CASSLAGGFYEQYF.

A note on this clonotype: A much more abundant neighbour one base away suggests this may be a read error. This chain connects TRBV12-3 or TRBV12-4 to TRBJ1-1; D is perhaps TRBD1 (5 bases). The CDR3 has 16 amino acids. The V and J ends lost 5 bases and 0 bases respectively, with 16 bases between them. The CDR3: CASSARTLTMNTEAFF. The CDR3 DNA reads TGTGCCAGCAGTGCCAGGACACTCACCATGAACACTGAAGCTTTCTTT.

In this sample, this clonotype turned up many times. For the CDR3, the DNA is TGTGCCAGCAGAAGTGAGGCGGATCTGAGGACCGGGGAGCTGTTTTTT. Protein product: CASRSEADLRTGELFF. The V gene is TRBV2, the J gene TRBJ2-2; unclear D gene. V was clipped by 6 bases and J by 5 bases, with 19 bases between them. CDR1 and CDR2 (germline): SNHLY, FYNNEI. CDR3 size: 16 residues.

In its sample, this clonotype was seen many times. The V call is TRBV7-2, the J call TRBJ2-5; tentatively, D is TRBD1 or TRBD2 (5 bases each). This CDR3 comprises 16 residues. The V and J ends lost 3 bases and 5 bases respectively, with 19 bases between them. The germline gives CDR1 SGHTA, CDR2 FQGNSA. The CDR3 sequence: CASSLRMAGTGETQYF. CDR3 bases: TGTGCCAGCAGCTTGAGGATGGCCGGGACCGGGGAGACCCAGTACTTC.

The J gene is TRBJ1-4, the V gene TRBV7-9, with 7 bases that match TRBD1. J gave up 1 base and V 1 base, and 3 bases lay outside the gene matches. The CDR3 is 16 amino acids. Looked up from germline, CDR1 is SEHNR and CDR2 is FQNEAQ (reference sequence). Here the CDR3 DNA reads TGTGCCAGCAGCTTAGGAACAGGGGTAACTAATGAAAAACTGTTTTTT. Translating gives CASSLGTGVTNEKLFF.

The table lists this clonotype with a few counts. V is TRBV13 and J is TRBJ2-3; TRBD2 agrees at 15 bases. Germline CDR1 PRHDT, CDR2 FYEKMQ (reference sequence). With 5 bases clipped from V and 2 bases from J, the junction kept 8 bases outside the gene matches. The CDR3 is 18 amino acids. In DNA form, the CDR3 reads TGTGCCAGCAGCGGGGGACTAGCGGGGGGCCTTCTCACAGATACGCAGTATTTT. As protein: CASSGGLAGGLLTDTQYF.

The CDR3 nucleotides are TGTGCCAGCAGTGGAGCGCAAGGAGGCGAAGCTTTCTTT. It is translated as CASSGAQGGEAFF. J is TRBJ1-1 and V is TRBV2; D ambiguous. This CDR3 spans 13 amino acids. Per the germline V gene, CDR1 is SNHLY and CDR2 is FYNNEI. Between the trimmed V and J ends, which lost 4 bases and 8 bases, there was a span of 14 bases.

This clonotype occurred many times. The chain couples TRBV18 to TRBJ2-3; 11 nucleotides match TRBD2. The CDR3 has 16 amino acids. Per the germline V gene, CDR1 is KGHSH and CDR2 is LQKENI. Trimming took 3 bases from V and 4 from J; bases not matched to a gene: 6. CDR3 sequence: CASSPSLAGVADTQYF. CDR3 nucleotide sequence: TGTGCCAGCTCACCCTCACTAGCGGGAGTTGCAGATACGCAGTATTTT.

V is TRBV9 and J is TRBJ1-2; perhaps TRBD1 as D (5 bases). The V end was cut by 3 bases, the J end by 6 bases, with 21 bases between. The CDR3 has 16 residues. Germline V lookup: CDR1 SGDLS, CDR2 YYNGEE. CDR3: CASSAHGAGLGNGYTF. The CDR3 DNA sequence: TGTGCCAGCAGCGCCCACGGGGCAGGATTAGGGAATGGCTACACCTTC.

This clonotype was recorded a few times. The V and J genes are TRBV7-9 and TRBJ2-3; 8 bases agree with TRBD2. Looked up from germline, CDR1 is SEHNR and CDR2 is FQNEAQ (reference sequence). The V gene end was trimmed by 5 bases and the J gene end by 1 base; junction bases not matched to a gene: 11. This CDR3 region has 17 residues. The CDR3 sequence is CASSPLRGGPGTDTQYF. CDR3 bases: TGTGCCAGCAGCCCTTTACGCGGGGGGCCGGGCACAGATACGCAGTATTTT.

This clonotype was detected ten times or more. J is TRBJ2-1 and V is TRBV6-2 or TRBV6-3; either TRBD1 or TRBD2 may supply D (6 bases each). The V and J ends lost 6 bases and 8 bases respectively, with 20 bases between them. The CDR3 loop spans 15 amino acids. Germline-derived CDR1 and CDR2 are MNHEY and SVGEGT. CDR3 amino acids: CASSSVWGASDEQFF. CDR3 nucleotide sequence: TGTGCCAGCAGCTCCGTGTGGGGGGCGTCCGATGAGCAGTTCTTC.

The chain carries TRBV9 and TRBJ2-1; 8 bases agree with TRBD1. V trimming: 4 bases; J trimming: 0 bases; junction bases outside the gene matches: 12. The CDR3 is 18 amino acids. Germline V lookup: CDR1 SGDLS, CDR2 YYNGEE. The CDR3 DNA is TGTGCCAGCAGCATCACTAAGGGACAGGACCTCTCCTACAATGAGCAGTTCTTC. Translating gives CASSITKGQDLSYNEQFF.

The rearrangement links TRBV5-4 to TRBJ2-7, with TRBD1 identical over 9 bases. Germline V gives CDR1 SGHNT, CDR2 YYREEE (reference sequence). The CDR3 runs to 15 residues. J was trimmed by 1 base and V by 4 bases; bases with no gene match: 6. CDR3 region: CASSPLQGASYEQYF. The CDR3 nucleotides read TGTGCCAGCAGCCCCTTACAGGGGGCGTCCTACGAGCAGTACTTC.

This clonotype occurred a few times. The chain has TRBV4-2 and TRBJ2-2, with 12 nucleotides matching TRBD2. V was pared by 4 bases and J by 4 bases, with 7 bases of the junction left unmatched. Germline CDR1 and CDR2: LGHNA and YNFKEQ. There are 17 residues in the CDR3. The CDR3 nucleotides read TGTGCCAGCAGCCCCAACCTAGCGGGGGGGCCCACCGGGGAGCTGTTTTTT. Translation gives CASSPNLAGGPTGELFF.

Ten or more counts support this clonotype. The chain is built from TRBV2 and TRBJ1-6, with TRBD1 matching over 10 bases. J was trimmed by 10 bases and V by 3 bases; bases with no gene match: 3. Germline CDR1 SNHLY, CDR2 FYNNEI. The CDR3 runs 14 residues. The CDR3 nucleotides are TGTGCCAGCAGTGAGACAGGGGGCGGGTCACCCCTCCACTTT. This encodes CASSETGGGSPLHF.

This chain uses TRBV4-2 with TRBJ1-2; 7 nucleotides agree with TRBD1. The germline V gene has CDR1 LGHNA and CDR2 YNFKEQ. The trim removed 0 bases at V and 8 bases at J, leaving 9 bases unmatched. The length of the CDR3 is 15 residues. As DNA, the CDR3 is TGTGCCAGCAGCCAAGATGTCGAGGGGGCGGGGGGCTACACCTTC. This encodes CASSQDVEGAGGYTF.

There are many counts of this clonotype. This chain joins TRBV28 and TRBJ2-5, with D hard to call. With 0 bases removed from V and 3 bases from J, the gap between germline ends came to 8 bases. The CDR3 contains 14 residues. Germline V gene lookup returns CDR1 MDHEN and CDR2 SYDVKM. CDR3 bases: TGTGCCAGCAGTTTATGGTTCAGAGAAGAGACCCAGTACTTC. This encodes CASSLWFREETQYF.

This clonotype was seen at least ten times. The chain links TRBV6-1 to TRBJ2-7; perhaps D is TRBD1 or TRBD2 (5 bases each). CDR1 and CDR2 from the germline V gene are MNHNS and SASEGT. Trimming left V 6 bases short and J 3 bases short, with 12 bases between. The CDR3 is 13 amino acids. Here the CDR3 reads CASSQGPYYEQYF. The CDR3 DNA reads as TGTGCCAGCAGCCAGGGACCCTACTACGAGCAGTACTTC.